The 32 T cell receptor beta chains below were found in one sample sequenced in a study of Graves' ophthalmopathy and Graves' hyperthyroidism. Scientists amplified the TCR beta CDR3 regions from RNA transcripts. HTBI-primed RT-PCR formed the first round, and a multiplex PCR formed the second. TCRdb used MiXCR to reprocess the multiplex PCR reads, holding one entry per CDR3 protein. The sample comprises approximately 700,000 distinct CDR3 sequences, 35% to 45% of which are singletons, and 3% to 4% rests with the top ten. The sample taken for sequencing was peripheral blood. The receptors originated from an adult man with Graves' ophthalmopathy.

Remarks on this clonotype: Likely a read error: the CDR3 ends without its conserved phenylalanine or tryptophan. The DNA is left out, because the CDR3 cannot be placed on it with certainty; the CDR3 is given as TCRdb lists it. CDR3 residues: CAISVGQG. The chain combines TRBV10-3 with TRBJ1-5; TRBD1, the table's D call, was not compared with the DNA. The CDR3 spans 8 residues, counting both ends. Germline V gene data show CDR1 as ENHRY and CDR2 as SYGVKD.

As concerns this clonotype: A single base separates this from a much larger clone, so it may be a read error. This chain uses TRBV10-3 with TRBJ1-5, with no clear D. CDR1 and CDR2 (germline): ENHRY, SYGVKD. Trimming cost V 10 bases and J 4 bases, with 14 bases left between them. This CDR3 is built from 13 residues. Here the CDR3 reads CASRALINQPQHF. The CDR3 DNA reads TGTGCCAGCAGAGCCTTAATAAATCAGCCCCAGCATTTT.

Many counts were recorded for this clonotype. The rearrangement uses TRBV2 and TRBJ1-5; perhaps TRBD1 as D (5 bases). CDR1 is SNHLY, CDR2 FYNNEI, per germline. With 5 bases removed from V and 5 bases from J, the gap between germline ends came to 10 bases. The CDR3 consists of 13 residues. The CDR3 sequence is CASSYQGHQPQHF. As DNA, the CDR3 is TGTGCCAGCAGTTACCAGGGCCATCAGCCCCAGCATTTT.

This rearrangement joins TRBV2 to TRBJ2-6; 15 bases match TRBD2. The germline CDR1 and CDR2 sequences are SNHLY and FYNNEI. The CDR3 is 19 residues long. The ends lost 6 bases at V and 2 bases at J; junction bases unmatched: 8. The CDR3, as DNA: TGTGCCAGCAGGCGGACTAGCGGGAGGGCCTGGACTGGGGCCAACGTCCTGACTTTC. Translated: CASRRTSGRAWTGANVLTF.

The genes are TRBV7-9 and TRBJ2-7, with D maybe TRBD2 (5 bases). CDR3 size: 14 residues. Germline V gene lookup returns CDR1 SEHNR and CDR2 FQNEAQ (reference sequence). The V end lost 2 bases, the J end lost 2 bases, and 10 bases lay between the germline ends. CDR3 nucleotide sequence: TGTGCCAGCAGCTTACCGGGGATGGCCTACGAGCAGTACTTC. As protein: CASSLPGMAYEQYF.

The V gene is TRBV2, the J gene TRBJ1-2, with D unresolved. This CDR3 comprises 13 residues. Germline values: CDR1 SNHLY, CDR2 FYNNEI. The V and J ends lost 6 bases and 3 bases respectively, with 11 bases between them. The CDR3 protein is CASRGKDYYGYTF. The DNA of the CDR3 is TGTGCCAGCAGGGGGAAGGACTACTATGGCTACACCTTC.

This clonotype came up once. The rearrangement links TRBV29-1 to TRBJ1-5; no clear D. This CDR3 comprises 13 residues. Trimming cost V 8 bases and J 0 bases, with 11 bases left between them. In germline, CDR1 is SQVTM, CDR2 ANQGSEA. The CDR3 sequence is CSLPYYSNQPQHF. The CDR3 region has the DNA TGCAGCTTACCATACTATAGCAATCAGCCCCAGCATTTT.

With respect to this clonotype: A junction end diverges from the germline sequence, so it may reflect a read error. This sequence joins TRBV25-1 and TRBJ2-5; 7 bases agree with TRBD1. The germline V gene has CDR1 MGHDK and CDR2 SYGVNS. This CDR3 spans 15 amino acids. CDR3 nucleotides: TGTGTCAGCAGTGCTAGGCAGACAGGGCAAGAGACCCAGTACTTC. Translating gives CVSSARQTGQETQYF.

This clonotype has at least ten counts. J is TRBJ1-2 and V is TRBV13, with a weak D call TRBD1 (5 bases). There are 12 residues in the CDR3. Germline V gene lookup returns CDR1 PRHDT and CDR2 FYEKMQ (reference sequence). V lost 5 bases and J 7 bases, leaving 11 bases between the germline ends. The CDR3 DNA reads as TGTGCCAGCAGCGCCGGCGGGGGTGGCTACACCTTC. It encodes CASSAGGGGYTF.

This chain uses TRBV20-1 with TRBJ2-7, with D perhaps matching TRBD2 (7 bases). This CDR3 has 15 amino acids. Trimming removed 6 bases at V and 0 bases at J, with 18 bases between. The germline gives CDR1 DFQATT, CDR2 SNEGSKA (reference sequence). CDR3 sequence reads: CSALPGGAYSYEQYF. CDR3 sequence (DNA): TGCAGTGCCCTGCCGGGGGGCGCTTACTCCTACGAGCAGTACTTC.

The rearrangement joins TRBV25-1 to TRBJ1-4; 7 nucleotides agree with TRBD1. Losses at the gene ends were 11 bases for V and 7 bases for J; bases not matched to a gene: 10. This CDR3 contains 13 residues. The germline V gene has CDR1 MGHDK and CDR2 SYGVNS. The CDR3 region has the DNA TGTGCCTGTACAGGGGTAGGAAGTGAAAAACTGTTTTTT. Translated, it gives CACTGVGSEKLFF.

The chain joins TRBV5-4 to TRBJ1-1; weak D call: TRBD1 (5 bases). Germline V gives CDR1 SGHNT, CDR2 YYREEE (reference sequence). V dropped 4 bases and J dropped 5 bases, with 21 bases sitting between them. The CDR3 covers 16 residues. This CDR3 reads CASSGYVGQGRTEAFF. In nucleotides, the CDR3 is TGTGCCAGCAGCGGGTACGTGGGGCAGGGTCGAACTGAAGCTTTCTTT.

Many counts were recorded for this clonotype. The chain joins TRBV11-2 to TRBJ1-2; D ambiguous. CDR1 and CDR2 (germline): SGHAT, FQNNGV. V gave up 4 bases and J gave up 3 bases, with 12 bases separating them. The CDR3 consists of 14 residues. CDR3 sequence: CASSSLRTDYGYTF. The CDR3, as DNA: TGTGCCAGCAGCTCCCTCCGAACGGACTATGGCTACACCTTC.

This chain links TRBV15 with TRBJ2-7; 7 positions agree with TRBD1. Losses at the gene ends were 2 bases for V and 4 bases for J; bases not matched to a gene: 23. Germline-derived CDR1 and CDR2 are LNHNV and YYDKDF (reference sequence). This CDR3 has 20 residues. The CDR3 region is CATSRRSVEDDRDTAYEQYF. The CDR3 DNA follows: TGTGCCACCAGCAGACGCAGCGTTGAAGATGACAGGGACACCGCGTACGAGCAGTACTTC.

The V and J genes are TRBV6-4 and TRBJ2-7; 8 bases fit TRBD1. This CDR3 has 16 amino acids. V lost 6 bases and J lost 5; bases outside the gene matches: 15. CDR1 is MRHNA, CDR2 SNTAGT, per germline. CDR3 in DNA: TGTGCCAGCAGCCTTCACTCCGGGACAGGAGTAGACGAGCAGTACTTC. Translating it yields CASSLHSGTGVDEQYF.

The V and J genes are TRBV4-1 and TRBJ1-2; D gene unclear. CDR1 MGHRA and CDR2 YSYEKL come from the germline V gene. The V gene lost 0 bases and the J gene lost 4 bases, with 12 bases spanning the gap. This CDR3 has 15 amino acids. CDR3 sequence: CASSQESAASYGYTF. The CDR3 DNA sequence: TGCGCCAGCAGCCAAGAATCGGCTGCTAGCTATGGCTACACCTTC.

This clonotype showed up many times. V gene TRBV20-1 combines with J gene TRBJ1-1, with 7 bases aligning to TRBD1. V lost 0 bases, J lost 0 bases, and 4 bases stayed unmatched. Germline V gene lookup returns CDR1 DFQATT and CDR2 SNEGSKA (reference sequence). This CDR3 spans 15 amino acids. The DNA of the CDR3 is TGCAGTGCTAGAGAGGACAGGACCATGAACACTGAAGCTTTCTTT. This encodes CSAREDRTMNTEAFF.

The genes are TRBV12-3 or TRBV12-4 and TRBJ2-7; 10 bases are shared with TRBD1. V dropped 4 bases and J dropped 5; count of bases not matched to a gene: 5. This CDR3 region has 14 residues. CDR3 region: CASSSGQGSDEQYF. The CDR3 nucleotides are TGTGCCAGCAGTTCGGGACAGGGGAGCGACGAGCAGTACTTC.

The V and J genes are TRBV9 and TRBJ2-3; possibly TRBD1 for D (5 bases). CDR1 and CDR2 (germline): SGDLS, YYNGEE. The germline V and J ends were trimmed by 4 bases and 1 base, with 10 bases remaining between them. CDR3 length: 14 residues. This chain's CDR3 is CASSTGYGTDTQYF. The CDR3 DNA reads TGTGCCAGCAGCACAGGCTACGGCACAGATACGCAGTATTTT. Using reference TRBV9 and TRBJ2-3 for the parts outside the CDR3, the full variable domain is DSGVTQTPKHLITATGQRVTLRCSPRSGDLSVYWYQQSLDQGLQFLIQYYNGEERAKGNILERFSAQQFPDLHSELNLSSLELGDSALYFCASSTGYGTDTQYFGPGTRLTVL.

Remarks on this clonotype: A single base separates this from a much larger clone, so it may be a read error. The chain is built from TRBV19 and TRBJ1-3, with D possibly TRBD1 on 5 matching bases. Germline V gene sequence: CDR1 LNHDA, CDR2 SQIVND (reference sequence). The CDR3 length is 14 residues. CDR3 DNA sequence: TGTGCCAGTAATATAGGGGCCGATGGAAACACCATATATTTT. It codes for CASNIGADGNTIYF.

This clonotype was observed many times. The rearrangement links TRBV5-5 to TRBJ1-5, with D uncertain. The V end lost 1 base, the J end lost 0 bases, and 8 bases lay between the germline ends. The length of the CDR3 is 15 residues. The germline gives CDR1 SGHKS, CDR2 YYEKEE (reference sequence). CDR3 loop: CASSLYDDSNQPQHF. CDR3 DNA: TGTGCCAGCAGCTTGTATGACGATAGCAATCAGCCCCAGCATTTT.

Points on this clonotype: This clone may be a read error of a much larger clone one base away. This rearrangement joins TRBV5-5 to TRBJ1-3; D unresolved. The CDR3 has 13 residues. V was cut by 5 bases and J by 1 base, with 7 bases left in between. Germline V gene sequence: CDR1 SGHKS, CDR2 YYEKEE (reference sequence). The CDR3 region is CASSSKSGNTIYF. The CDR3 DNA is TGTGCCAGCAGTTCCAAGTCTGGAAACACCATATATTTT.

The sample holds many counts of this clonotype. The CDR3 is CSARTTGVETQYF. The CDR3 DNA follows: TGCAGTGCTAGAACTACAGGGGTAGAGACCCAGTACTTC. This chain connects TRBV20-1 to TRBJ2-5; 7 nucleotides match TRBD1. This CDR3 is built from 13 residues. Germline values: CDR1 DFQATT, CDR2 SNEGSKA (reference sequence). The V gene end was trimmed by 2 bases and the J gene end by 4 bases; junction bases not matched to a gene: 4.

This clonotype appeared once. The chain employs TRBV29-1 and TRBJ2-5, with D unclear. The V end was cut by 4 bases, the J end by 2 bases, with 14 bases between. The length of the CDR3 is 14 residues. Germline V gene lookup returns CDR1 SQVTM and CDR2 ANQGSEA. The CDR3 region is CSVGPAIPQETQYF. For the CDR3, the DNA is TGCAGCGTTGGACCAGCGATACCTCAAGAGACCCAGTACTTC. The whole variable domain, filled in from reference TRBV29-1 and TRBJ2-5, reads SAVISQKPSRDICQRGTSLTIQCQVDSQVTMMFWYRQQPGQSLTLIATANQGSEATYESGFVIDKFPISRPNLTFSTLTVSNMSPEDSSIYLCSVGPAIPQETQYFGPGTRLLVL.

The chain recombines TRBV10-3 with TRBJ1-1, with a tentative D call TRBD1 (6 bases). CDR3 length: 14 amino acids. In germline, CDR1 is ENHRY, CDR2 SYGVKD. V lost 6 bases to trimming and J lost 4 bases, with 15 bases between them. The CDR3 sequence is CAISLQGGGTEAFF. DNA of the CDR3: TGTGCCATCAGCTTACAGGGAGGTGGCACTGAAGCTTTCTTT.

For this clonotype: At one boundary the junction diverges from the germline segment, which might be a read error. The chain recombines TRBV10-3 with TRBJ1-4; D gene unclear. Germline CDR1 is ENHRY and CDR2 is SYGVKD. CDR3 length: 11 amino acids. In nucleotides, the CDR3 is TGTGCCATCAGTGAGTCCGGGGAAACACATTTT. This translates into CAISESGETHF.

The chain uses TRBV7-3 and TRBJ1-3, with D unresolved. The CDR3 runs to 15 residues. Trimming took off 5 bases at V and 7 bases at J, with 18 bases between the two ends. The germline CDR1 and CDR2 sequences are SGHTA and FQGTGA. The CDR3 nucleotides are TGTGCCAGCAGCCCTGAGGGAGGGAGCACGAACACCATATATTTT. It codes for CASSPEGGSTNTIYF.

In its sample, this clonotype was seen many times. The CDR3 spells CASSQLGGRGDTEAFF. CDR3 DNA sequence: TGCGCCAGCAGCCAACTAGGGGGAAGAGGGGACACTGAAGCTTTCTTT. V is TRBV4-1 and J is TRBJ1-1, with D tentatively TRBD1 (6 bases). The CDR3 totals 16 residues. V was shortened by 2 bases and J by 3 bases, with 16 bases between the two germline ends. Germline CDR1 and CDR2: MGHRA and YSYEKL.

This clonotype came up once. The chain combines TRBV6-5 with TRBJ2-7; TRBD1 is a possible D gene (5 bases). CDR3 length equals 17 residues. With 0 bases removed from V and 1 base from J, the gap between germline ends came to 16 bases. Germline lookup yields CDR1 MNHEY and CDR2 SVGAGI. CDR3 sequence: CASSYSKGAGWSYEQYF. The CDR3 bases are TGTGCCAGCAGTTACTCGAAAGGGGCCGGGTGGTCCTACGAGCAGTACTTC.

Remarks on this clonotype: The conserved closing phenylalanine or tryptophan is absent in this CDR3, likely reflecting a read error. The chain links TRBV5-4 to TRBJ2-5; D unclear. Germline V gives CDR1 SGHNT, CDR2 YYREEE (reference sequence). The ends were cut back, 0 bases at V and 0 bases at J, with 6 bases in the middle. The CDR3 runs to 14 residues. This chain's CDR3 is CASSLAPYQETQYL. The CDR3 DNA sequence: TGTGCCAGCAGCTTGGCCCCGTACCAAGAGACCCAGTACCTC.

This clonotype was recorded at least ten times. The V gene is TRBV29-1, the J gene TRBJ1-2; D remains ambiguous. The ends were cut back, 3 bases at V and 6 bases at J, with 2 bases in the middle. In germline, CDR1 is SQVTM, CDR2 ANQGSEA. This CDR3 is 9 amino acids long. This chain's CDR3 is CSVDDGYTF. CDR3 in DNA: TGCAGCGTTGATGATGGCTACACCTTC.

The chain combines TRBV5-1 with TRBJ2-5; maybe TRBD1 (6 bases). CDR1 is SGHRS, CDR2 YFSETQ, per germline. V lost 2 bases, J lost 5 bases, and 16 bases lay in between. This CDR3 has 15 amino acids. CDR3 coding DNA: TGCGCCAGCAGCTTACAGGGTTCGAAAGGGGAGACCCAGTACTTC. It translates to CASSLQGSKGETQYF.